These 22 T cell receptor beta chains came from one sample sequenced in a study of T-cell memory formation after mild COVID-19. TCRdb re-analysed the 5' RACE reads in MiXCR, keeping a single row per CDR3 protein. Among around 250,000 distinct CDR3 sequences listed, approximately 16% were seen once. The sequenced sample was PBMCs or a T cell subset sorted from them (not recorded which). These receptors came from a man in his late teens or twenties who had mild COVID-19 (a few samples of this study predate the infection). Cell type and time point are not known.

V usage is TRBV3-1 and J usage is TRBJ1-1; D call uncertain. V lost 3 bases and J 0 bases, leaving 11 bases between the germline ends. Germline V gene lookup returns CDR1 LGHDT and CDR2 YNNKEL (reference sequence). The length of the CDR3 is 15 residues. In DNA, the CDR3 is TGTGCCAGCAGCCAGTTTCGCAGCATGAACACTGAAGCTTTCTTT. Encoded protein: CASSQFRSMNTEAFF.

The V gene is TRBV24-1, the J gene TRBJ1-1; tentatively, D is TRBD1 (6 bases). The CDR3 extends over 14 amino acids. Germline CDR1 and CDR2: KGHDR and SFDVKD. V was shortened by 4 bases and J by 1 base, with 9 bases between the two germline ends. DNA for the CDR3: TGTGCCACCAGTGAGCAACAGGGGAACACTGAAGCTTTCTTT. Translating gives CATSEQQGNTEAFF.

The rearrangement joins TRBV14 to TRBJ2-7, with a possible D match to TRBD1 (6 bases). The CDR3 length is 14 residues. Germline CDR1 and CDR2: SGHDN and FVKESK. V lost 0 bases and J 6 bases, leaving 12 bases between the germline ends. The CDR3 DNA reads as TGTGCCAGCAGCCAAGATTGGACAGCCATCGAGCAGTACTTC. Its protein product is CASSQDWTAIEQYF.

This clonotype was recorded at least ten times. This chain connects TRBV5-1 to TRBJ2-3; TRBD2 is a possible D gene (6 bases). Looked up from germline, CDR1 is SGHRS and CDR2 is YFSETQ. This CDR3 has 14 residues. The V end lost 4 bases, the J end lost 0 bases, and 9 bases lay between the germline ends. The CDR3 here is CASSPGTSTDTQYF. For the CDR3, the DNA is TGCGCCAGCAGCCCCGGGACTAGCACAGATACGCAGTATTTT.

This rearrangement joins TRBV6-6 to TRBJ2-5; no clear D. Trimming took 6 bases from V and 0 from J, leaving 11 bases between them. CDR3 length: 14 amino acids. Germline CDR1 MNHNY, CDR2 SVGAGI (reference sequence). Here the CDR3 DNA reads TGTGCCAGCAGGCCCGGGTCCTACCAAGAGACCCAGTACTTC. Translated: CASRPGSYQETQYF.

In this sample, this clonotype turned up many times. The genes are TRBV5-8 and TRBJ2-5, with 7 positions matching TRBD2. The V segment lost 3 bases and the J segment 5 bases; nucleotides outside the gene matches: 10. CDR1 is SGHTS and CDR2 is YDEGEE in the germline V gene. The CDR3 is made up of 15 amino acids. The CDR3 sequence: CASSWGGLRSETQYF. CDR3 nucleotides: TGTGCCAGCAGCTGGGGGGGACTTCGATCGGAGACCCAGTACTTC.

This clonotype occurred a few times. CDR3 in amino acids: CASSQDPKGPAAYNEQFF. CDR3 nucleotides: TGCGCCAGCAGCCAAGATCCCAAAGGACCTGCCGCCTACAATGAGCAGTTCTTC. The J gene is TRBJ2-1, the V gene TRBV4-3; D call uncertain. V lost 0 bases and J 2 bases, leaving 17 bases between the germline ends. CDR1 is LGHNA and CDR2 is YSLEER in the germline V gene. The CDR3 sequence is 18 residues long.

This chain links TRBV3-1 with TRBJ2-5; D ambiguous. Deletions cut 10 bases from V and 7 bases from J, with 13 bases between. The CDR3 is made up of 11 amino acids. Germline values: CDR1 LGHDT, CDR2 YNNKEL (reference sequence). CDR3 amino acids: CATVSVGTQYF. The CDR3 DNA reads as TGTGCCACCGTATCAGTGGGGACCCAGTACTTC.

The gene calls are TRBV10-3 and TRBJ2-1; unclear D gene. Germline V gene data show CDR1 as ENHRY and CDR2 as SYGVKD. Trimming shortened V by 0 bases and J by 4 bases, and 7 bases separated the two germline ends. The CDR3 runs to 14 residues. The CDR3 bases are TGTGCCATCAGTGAGTCGGTGGGGTACAATGAGCAGTTCTTC. Protein sequence: CAISESVGYNEQFF.

The chain is built from TRBV7-9 and TRBJ2-2, with TRBD1 matching over 12 bases. The CDR3 totals 17 residues. Germline V CDR1 and CDR2: SEHNR, FQNEAQ (reference sequence). With 5 bases clipped from V and 4 bases from J, the junction kept 8 bases outside the gene matches. For the CDR3, the DNA is TGTGCCAGCAGCAGCAATCGGGACAGGGGGCCCACCGGGGAGCTGTTTTTT. Its translation: CASSSNRDRGPTGELFF.

This clonotype has only a few counts. The genes are TRBV12-3 or TRBV12-4 and TRBJ2-5; D possibly matches TRBD1 or TRBD2 (6 bases each). The CDR3 has 12 residues. Trimming stripped 9 bases from V and 7 bases from J, with 15 bases between. The DNA for the CDR3 is TGTGCCAGTGGGTTGGGGGGCCGGACCCAGTACTTC. It yields the protein CASGLGGRTQYF.

This clonotype occurred a few times. The J gene is TRBJ1-1, the V gene TRBV29-1, with no clear D. Per germline, CDR1 SQVTM and CDR2 ANQGSEA. The CDR3 spans 13 residues. With 2 bases removed from V and 0 bases from J, the gap between germline ends came to 7 bases. The CDR3 DNA sequence: TGCAGCGTTGAACTGGGGATGAACACTGAAGCTTTCTTT. It encodes CSVELGMNTEAFF.

This clonotype has more than one count but fewer than ten. This chain joins TRBV6-2 or TRBV6-3 and TRBJ2-7, with 7 bases lining up with TRBD1. The germline gives CDR1 MNHEY, CDR2 SVGEGT. Trimming removed 7 bases from V and 1 base from J; junction bases left unmatched: 10. CDR3 size: 15 residues. This chain's CDR3 is CASTNSDRESYEQYV. DNA of the CDR3: TGTGCCAGCACCAATAGCGACAGGGAGTCCTACGAGCAGTACGTC.

The chain carries TRBV7-2 and TRBJ2-3; 10 bases map to TRBD2. This CDR3 region has 18 residues. V shed 0 bases, J shed 3 bases, and the junction held 9 bases outside the gene matches. Per the germline V gene, CDR1 is SGHTA and CDR2 is FQGNSA. CDR3 coding DNA: TGTGCCAGCAGCTTAGCGACGCTAGCGGGGGCGGTGACAGATACGCAGTATTTT. This gives the protein CASSLATLAGAVTDTQYF.

This clonotype was counted a few times. This chain joins TRBV10-3 and TRBJ1-1, with D unclear. V lost 11 bases, J lost 1 base, and 11 bases lay in between. CDR1 and CDR2 (germline): ENHRY, SYGVKD. This CDR3 comprises 12 residues. The CDR3 DNA reads TGTGCCGCCCGGACGGCGAACACTGAAGCTTTCTTT. Protein: CAARTANTEAFF.

This clonotype was picked up many times. The rearrangement links TRBV5-1 to TRBJ1-6; 7 nucleotides agree with TRBD1. Germline CDR1 SGHRS, CDR2 YFSETQ. V lost 0 bases, J lost 6 bases, and 0 bases stayed unmatched. This CDR3 contains 14 residues. CDR3 DNA sequence: TGCGCCAGCAGCTTGGCAGGGGGTAATTCACCCCTCCACTTT. Amino acid sequence: CASSLAGGNSPLHF. The full variable domain, completed using reference TRBV5-1 and TRBJ1-6, is KAGVTQTPRYLIKTRGQQVTLSCSPISGHRSVSWYQQTPGQGLQFLFEYFSETQRNKGNFPGRFSGRQFSNSRSEMNVSTLELGDSALYLCASSLAGGNSPLHFGNGTRLTVT.

This clonotype was counted between two and nine times. The rearrangement joins TRBV7-2 to TRBJ2-5; D unresolved. In germline, CDR1 is SGHTA, CDR2 FQGNSA. The CDR3 is 12 amino acids. V gave up 5 bases and J gave up 5 bases, with 9 bases separating them. This chain's CDR3 is CASSPNKETQYF. The DNA for the CDR3 is TGTGCCAGCAGCCCAAACAAGGAGACCCAGTACTTC.

This clonotype was detected many times. CDR3 in DNA: TGTGCCAGCTCCTCAGCGGGGGAAGAGACCCAGTACTTC. This encodes CASSSAGEETQYF. V and J are TRBV6-5 and TRBJ2-5, with 8 bases aligning to TRBD2. Trimming removed 8 bases from V and 3 bases from J; junction bases left unmatched: 5. Germline V gene lookup returns CDR1 MNHEY and CDR2 SVGAGI. This CDR3 is built from 13 residues.

To note about this clonotype: Compared with germline, one end of the junction differs, possibly owing to a read error. The J gene is TRBJ2-1, the V gene TRBV7-7; tentative D call: TRBD1 (6 bases). Germline CDR1 is SSHAT and CDR2 is FNYEAQ (reference sequence). This CDR3 has 15 amino acids. The CDR3 DNA is TGTGCTAGCAGCCAAGACAGGAATCGTCTCAATGAGCAGTTCTTC. Translation: CASSQDRNRLNEQFF.

This chain joins TRBV29-1 and TRBJ1-5; D is perhaps TRBD1 (5 bases). Germline assignment: CDR1 SQVTM and CDR2 ANQGSEA. Trimming pared 4 bases from V and 2 bases from J, leaving 9 bases between. The CDR3 is 13 residues long. The CDR3 protein is CSVAGYGNQPQHF. In DNA, the CDR3 is TGCAGCGTTGCAGGGTATGGCAATCAGCCCCAGCATTTT.

This clonotype was counted only a few times. This chain uses TRBV7-3 with TRBJ2-2; D uncertain. The CDR3 loop spans 13 amino acids. CDR1 is SGHTA and CDR2 is FQGTGA in the germline V gene. Trimming removed 6 bases at V and 6 bases at J, with 11 bases between. The CDR3 protein is CASSPSSAGELFF. The CDR3 region has the DNA TGTGCCAGCAGTCCCTCCTCCGCCGGGGAGCTGTTTTTT.

This clonotype was detected only a few times. The chain links TRBV12-3 or TRBV12-4 to TRBJ2-2; no clear D gene. V lost 6 bases and J lost 2, with 4 bases in between. This CDR3 spans 12 amino acids. DNA of the CDR3: TGTGCCAGCAGACTAAACACCGGGGAGCTGTTTTTT. Protein sequence: CASRLNTGELFF.